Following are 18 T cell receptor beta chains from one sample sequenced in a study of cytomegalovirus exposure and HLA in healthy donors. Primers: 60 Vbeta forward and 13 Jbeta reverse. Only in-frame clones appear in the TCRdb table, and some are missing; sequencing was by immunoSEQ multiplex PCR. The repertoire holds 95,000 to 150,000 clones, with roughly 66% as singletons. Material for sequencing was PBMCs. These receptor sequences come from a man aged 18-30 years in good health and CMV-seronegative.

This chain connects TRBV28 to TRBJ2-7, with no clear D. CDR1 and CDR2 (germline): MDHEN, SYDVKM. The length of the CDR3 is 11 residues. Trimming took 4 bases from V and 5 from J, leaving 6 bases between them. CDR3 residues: CASSSRDEQYF. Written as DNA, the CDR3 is TGTGCCAGCAGTTCTCGGGACGAGCAGTACTTC.

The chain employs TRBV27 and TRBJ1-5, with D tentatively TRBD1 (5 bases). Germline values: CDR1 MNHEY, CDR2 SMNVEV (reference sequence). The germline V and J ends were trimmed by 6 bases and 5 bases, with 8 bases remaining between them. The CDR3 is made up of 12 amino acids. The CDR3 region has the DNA TGTGCCAGCAGACAGGCCCATCAGCCCCAGCATTTT. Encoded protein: CASRQAHQPQHF.

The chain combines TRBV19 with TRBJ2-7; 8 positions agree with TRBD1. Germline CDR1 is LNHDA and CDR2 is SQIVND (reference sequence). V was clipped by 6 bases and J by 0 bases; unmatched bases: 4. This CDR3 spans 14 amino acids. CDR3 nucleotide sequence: TGTGCCAGTAGAAAGGACAGGGCCTCCTACGAGCAGTACTTC. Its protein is CASRKDRASYEQYF.

CDR3 residues: CASSLGRGSKAFF. In DNA form, the CDR3 reads TGTGCCAGCAGCTTAGGCCGGGGTAGCAAAGCTTTCTTT. The chain is built from TRBV13 and TRBJ1-1; the D is unclear. The CDR3 covers 13 residues. V gave up 0 bases and J gave up 9 bases, with 11 bases separating them. Germline loops: CDR1 PRHDT, CDR2 FYEKMQ (reference sequence).

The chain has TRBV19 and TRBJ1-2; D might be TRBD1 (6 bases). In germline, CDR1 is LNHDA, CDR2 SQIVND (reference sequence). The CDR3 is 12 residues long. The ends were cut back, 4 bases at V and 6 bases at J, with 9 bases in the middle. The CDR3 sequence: CASSRGGHGYTF. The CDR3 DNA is TGTGCCAGTAGTAGAGGGGGTCATGGCTACACCTTC.

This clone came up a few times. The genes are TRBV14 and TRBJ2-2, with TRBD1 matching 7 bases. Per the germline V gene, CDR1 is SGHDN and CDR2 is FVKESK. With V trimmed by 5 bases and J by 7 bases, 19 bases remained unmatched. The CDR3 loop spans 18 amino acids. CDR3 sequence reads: CASSSDREWDKEGGELFF. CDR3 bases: TGTGCCAGCAGCTCCGACAGGGAATGGGACAAAGAAGGCGGGGAGCTGTTTTTT.

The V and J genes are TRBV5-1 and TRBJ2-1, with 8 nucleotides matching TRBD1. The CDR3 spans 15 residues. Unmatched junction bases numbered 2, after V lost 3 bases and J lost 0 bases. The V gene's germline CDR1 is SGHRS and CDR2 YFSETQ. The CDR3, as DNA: TGCGCCAGCAGCTCTGGACAGGGCTCCTACAATGAGCAGTTCTTC. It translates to CASSSGQGSYNEQFF.

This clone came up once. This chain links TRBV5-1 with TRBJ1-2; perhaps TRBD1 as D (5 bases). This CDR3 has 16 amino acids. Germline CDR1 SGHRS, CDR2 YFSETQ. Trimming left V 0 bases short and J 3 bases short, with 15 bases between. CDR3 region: CASSLAGQAVDYGYTF. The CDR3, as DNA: TGCGCCAGCAGCTTGGCAGGGCAGGCCGTGGACTATGGCTACACCTTC.

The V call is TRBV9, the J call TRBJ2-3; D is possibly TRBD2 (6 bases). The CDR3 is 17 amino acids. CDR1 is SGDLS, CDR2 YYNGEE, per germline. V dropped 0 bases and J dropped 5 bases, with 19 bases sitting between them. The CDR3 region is CASSVGSPGLLRDTQYF. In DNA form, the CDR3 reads TGTGCCAGCAGCGTAGGATCTCCGGGACTTCTGCGAGATACGCAGTATTTT.

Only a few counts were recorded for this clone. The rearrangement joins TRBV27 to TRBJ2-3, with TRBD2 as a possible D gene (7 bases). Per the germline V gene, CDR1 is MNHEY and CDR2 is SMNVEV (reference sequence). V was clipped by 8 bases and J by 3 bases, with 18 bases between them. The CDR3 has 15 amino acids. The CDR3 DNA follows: TGTGCCAGCGCCTCGGGGGGCAGGCTTACAGATACGCAGTATTTT. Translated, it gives CASASGGRLTDTQYF.

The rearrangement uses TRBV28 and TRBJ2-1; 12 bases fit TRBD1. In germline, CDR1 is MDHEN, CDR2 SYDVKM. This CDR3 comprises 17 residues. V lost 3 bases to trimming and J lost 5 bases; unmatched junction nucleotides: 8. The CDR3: CASSFPEGQGANNEQFF. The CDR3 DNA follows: TGTGCCAGCAGTTTCCCCGAGGGACAGGGGGCGAACAATGAGCAGTTCTTC.

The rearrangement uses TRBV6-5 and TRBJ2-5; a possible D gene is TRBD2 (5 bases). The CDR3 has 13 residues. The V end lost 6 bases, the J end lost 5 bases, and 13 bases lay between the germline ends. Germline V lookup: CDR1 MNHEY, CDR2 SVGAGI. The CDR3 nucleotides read TGTGCCAGCAGCCTTCTTGGCGGGGAGACCCAGTACTTC. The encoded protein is CASSLLGGETQYF.

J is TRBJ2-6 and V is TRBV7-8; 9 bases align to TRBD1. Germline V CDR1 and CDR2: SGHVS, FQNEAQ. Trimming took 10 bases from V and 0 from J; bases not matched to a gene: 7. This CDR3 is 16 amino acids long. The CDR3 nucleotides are TGTGCCACCTCCGGGACAGGGATCTCTGGGGCCAACGTCCTGACTTTC. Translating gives CATSGTGISGANVLTF.

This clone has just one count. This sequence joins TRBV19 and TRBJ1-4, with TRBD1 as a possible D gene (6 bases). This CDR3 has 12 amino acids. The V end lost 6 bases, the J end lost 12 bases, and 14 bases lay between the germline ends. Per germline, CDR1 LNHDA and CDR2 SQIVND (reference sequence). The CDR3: CASSSQGGQLFF. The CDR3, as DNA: TGTGCCAGTAGCTCACAGGGTGGGCAACTGTTTTTT.

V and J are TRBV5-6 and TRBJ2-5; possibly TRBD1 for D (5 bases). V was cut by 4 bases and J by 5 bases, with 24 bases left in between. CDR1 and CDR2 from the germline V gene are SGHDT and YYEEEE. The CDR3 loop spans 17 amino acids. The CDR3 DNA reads TGTGCCAGCAGCCTTGGGAAGTTTGAAAGGGGCCAGGAGACCCAGTACTTC. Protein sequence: CASSLGKFERGQETQYF.

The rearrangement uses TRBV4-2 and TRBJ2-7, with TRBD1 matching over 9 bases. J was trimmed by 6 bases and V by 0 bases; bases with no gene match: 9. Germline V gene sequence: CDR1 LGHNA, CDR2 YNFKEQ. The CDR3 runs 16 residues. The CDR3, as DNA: TGTGCCAGCAGCCAAGATAGGGGAACAGGGGGCATCGAGCAGTACTTC. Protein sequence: CASSQDRGTGGIEQYF.

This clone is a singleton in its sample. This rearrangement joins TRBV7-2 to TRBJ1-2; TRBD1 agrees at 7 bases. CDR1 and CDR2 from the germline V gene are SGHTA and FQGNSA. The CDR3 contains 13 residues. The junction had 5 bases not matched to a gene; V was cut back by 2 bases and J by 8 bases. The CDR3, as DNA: TGTGCCAGCAGCTTATTTCAGGGGGGAGGCTACACCTTC. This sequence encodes CASSLFQGGGYTF.

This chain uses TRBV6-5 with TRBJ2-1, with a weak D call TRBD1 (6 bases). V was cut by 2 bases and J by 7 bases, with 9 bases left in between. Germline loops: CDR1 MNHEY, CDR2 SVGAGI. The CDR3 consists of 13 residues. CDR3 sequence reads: CASSYPQGNEQFF. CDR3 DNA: TGTGCCAGCAGTTACCCACAGGGAAATGAGCAGTTCTTC.